Below, 21 T cell receptor beta chains from the same sample are listed, as sequenced in a study of cytomegalovirus exposure and HLA in healthy donors. The PCR had 60 Vbeta and 13 Jbeta primers. Here immunoSEQ multiplex PCR was the method, and the copy in TCRdb shows in-frame clones only, minus some. This sample carries some 110,000 clones, around 75% of them seen once, and the ten largest clones take around 1.7%. The sample taken for sequencing was PBMCs. The receptors here all came from a woman younger than 35 in good health and CMV-seronegative.

The CDR3 DNA reads TGCGCCAGCAGCCCCCTAGCGGGGGGGCCCGGGGAGCTGTTTTTT. As protein: CASSPLAGGPGELFF. The chain combines TRBV5-1 with TRBJ2-2; 12 positions agree with TRBD2. The CDR3 is 15 residues long. Unmatched junction bases numbered 4, after V lost 4 bases and J lost 6 bases. Germline V gene sequence: CDR1 SGHRS, CDR2 YFSETQ.

The chain uses TRBV29-1 and TRBJ1-1; D ambiguous. The length of the CDR3 is 13 residues. Germline CDR1 SQVTM, CDR2 ANQGSEA. The ends were cut back, 4 bases at V and 2 bases at J, with 11 bases in the middle. CDR3 coding DNA: TGCAGCGTTGGATACAGATTAAACACTGAAGCTTTCTTT. As protein: CSVGYRLNTEAFF.

This clone was counted only a few times. This sequence joins TRBV28 and TRBJ2-6; D gene unclear. Germline V gene lookup returns CDR1 MDHEN and CDR2 SYDVKM. Trimming shortened V by 3 bases and J by 0 bases, and 6 bases separated the two germline ends. The CDR3 extends over 15 amino acids. The CDR3 sequence is CASSFQDSGANVLTF. The DNA for the CDR3 is TGTGCCAGCAGTTTCCAGGACTCTGGGGCCAACGTCCTGACTTTC.

This clone was recorded only once. The chain employs TRBV5-4 and TRBJ2-7; TRBD1 matches at 9 bases. This CDR3 has 13 residues. Trimming took 4 bases from V and 7 from J; bases not matched to a gene: 6. CDR1 is SGHNT, CDR2 YYREEE, per germline (reference sequence). CDR3 DNA sequence: TGTGCCAGCAGCCCACAGGGGGCTCGGGAGCAGTACTTC. The encoded protein is CASSPQGAREQYF. The variable domain in full, completed from reference TRBV5-4 and TRBJ2-7, reads ETGVTQSPTHLIKTRGQQVTLRCSSQSGHNTVSWYQQALGQGPQFIFQYYREEENGRGNFPPRFSGLQFPNYSSELNVNALELDDSALYLCASSPQGAREQYFGPGTRLTVT.

The V gene is TRBV2, the J gene TRBJ2-1; D is perhaps TRBD2 (6 bases). Looked up from germline, CDR1 is SNHLY and CDR2 is FYNNEI. V lost 7 bases and J 6 bases, leaving 16 bases between the germline ends. The CDR3 contains 14 residues. The CDR3 coding sequence is TGTGCCAGCAAGAAGAGACTAGAAAGCAATGAGCAGTTCTTC. Amino acids: CASKKRLESNEQFF.

This chain links TRBV29-1 with TRBJ2-7; 9 bases are a match to TRBD1. Germline V gene lookup returns CDR1 SQVTM and CDR2 ANQGSEA. The CDR3 has 13 amino acids. The trim removed 4 bases at V and 3 bases at J, leaving 4 bases unmatched. The CDR3 DNA reads TGCAGCGTTGCCCCGGGACAGGGCTACGAGCAGTACTTC. This gives the protein CSVAPGQGYEQYF.

The chain joins TRBV9 to TRBJ1-3, with 10 positions matching TRBD1. V lost 3 bases, J lost 6 bases, and 6 bases stayed unmatched. Looked up from germline, CDR1 is SGDLS and CDR2 is YYNGEE. This CDR3 is built from 15 residues. The CDR3 sequence: CASSGTGTGVNTIYF. The CDR3 coding sequence is TGTGCCAGCAGCGGTACCGGGACAGGGGTAAACACCATATATTTT.

The genes are TRBV5-1 and TRBJ2-3; TRBD1 matches at 7 bases. Germline V CDR1 and CDR2: SGHRS, YFSETQ. V trimming: 5 bases; J trimming: 1 base; junction bases outside the gene matches: 7. The CDR3 sequence is 15 residues long. CDR3 sequence reads: CASRRTGVGTDTQYF. DNA for the CDR3: TGCGCCAGCAGACGAACAGGGGTGGGCACAGATACGCAGTATTTT.

This chain connects TRBV10-3 to TRBJ1-2, with TRBD1 identical over 12 bases. Per germline, CDR1 ENHRY and CDR2 SYGVKD. The J segment lost 8 bases and the V segment lost 10 bases, leaving 14 bases of the junction unmatched. The CDR3 loop spans 15 amino acids. As DNA, the CDR3 is TGTGCCACCCTGCCTACGGGACAGGGGGCGGACGGCTACACCTTC. Residues: CATLPTGQGADGYTF.

The gene calls are TRBV25-1 and TRBJ1-1, with 8 positions matching TRBD1. Per germline, CDR1 MGHDK and CDR2 SYGVNS. The CDR3 contains 14 residues. V trimming: 6 bases; J trimming: 0 bases; junction bases outside the gene matches: 3. DNA of the CDR3: TGTGCCAGCAGGGACAGGGTTATGAACACTGAAGCTTTCTTT. As protein: CASRDRVMNTEAFF.

This rearrangement joins TRBV7-6 to TRBJ1-1; D gene uncertain. Trimming shortened V by 1 base and J by 3 bases, and 6 bases separated the two germline ends. CDR3 length: 13 amino acids. In germline, CDR1 is SGHVS, CDR2 FNYEAQ. The CDR3 reads CASSLVRDTEAFF. In nucleotides, the CDR3 is TGTGCCAGCAGCTTAGTTCGTGACACTGAAGCTTTCTTT.

This sequence joins TRBV19 and TRBJ2-7; the match to TRBD1 covers 8 bases. The V segment lost 5 bases and the J segment 5 bases; nucleotides outside the gene matches: 11. CDR1 and CDR2 (germline): LNHDA, SQIVND (reference sequence). CDR3 length equals 15 residues. CDR3 bases: TGTGCCAGTAGTCCCGGCAGGGGGCTGATGAACGAGCAGTACTTC. Its protein is CASSPGRGLMNEQYF.

The chain couples TRBV7-9 to TRBJ1-2, with D possibly matching TRBD1 (6 bases). Germline V CDR1 and CDR2: SEHNR, FQNEAQ (reference sequence). V was clipped by 3 bases and J by 5 bases, with 16 bases between them. This CDR3 has 15 amino acids. CDR3 region: CASSLGGAGSYGYTF. The CDR3, as DNA: TGTGCCAGCAGCTTGGGGGGGGCAGGTTCTTATGGCTACACCTTC.

The chain combines TRBV9 with TRBJ1-1, with D possibly being TRBD1 (5 bases). V dropped 3 bases and J dropped 0 bases, with 6 bases sitting between them. Germline lookup yields CDR1 SGDLS and CDR2 YYNGEE. CDR3 length: 13 residues. The CDR3 region is CASSARVNTEAFF. In nucleotides, the CDR3 is TGTGCCAGCAGCGCCAGGGTGAACACTGAAGCTTTCTTT.

The chain employs TRBV19 and TRBJ1-5, with D possibly matching TRBD1 (6 bases). This CDR3 has 15 residues. The germline V and J ends were trimmed by 3 bases and 0 bases, with 9 bases remaining between them. Germline CDR1 and CDR2: LNHDA and SQIVND (reference sequence). The CDR3 bases are TGTGCCAGTAGTATGGACAGAGCTAGCAATCAGCCCCAGCATTTT. Translating it yields CASSMDRASNQPQHF.

V and J are TRBV7-6 and TRBJ1-1; D call uncertain. The germline V gene encodes CDR1 SGHVS and CDR2 FNYEAQ. This CDR3 is 16 amino acids long. Trimming pared 1 base from V and 4 bases from J, leaving 16 bases between. Here the CDR3 DNA reads TGTGCCAGCAGCTTAGAGGACGGAGGAGGTACCACTGAAGCTTTCTTT. Residues: CASSLEDGGGTTEAFF. The full variable domain, with the rest looked up from reference TRBV7-6 and TRBJ1-1, is GAGVSQSPRYKVTKRGQDVALRCDPISGHVSLYWYRQALGQGPEFLTYFNYEAQQDKSGLPNDRFSAERPEGSISTLTIQRTEQRDSAMYRCASSLEDGGGTTEAFFGQGTRLTVV.

The CDR3 reads CASSLERQGAADTQYF. The CDR3 region has the DNA TGTGCCAGCAGCTTGGAAAGACAGGGGGCGGCAGATACGCAGTATTTT. The rearrangement uses TRBV5-4 and TRBJ2-3; 10 nucleotides align to TRBD1. This CDR3 spans 16 amino acids. Per the germline V gene, CDR1 is SGHNT and CDR2 is YYREEE (reference sequence). V was clipped by 0 bases and J by 4 bases; unmatched bases: 5.

This chain joins TRBV7-2 and TRBJ1-6; D remains ambiguous. Trimming removed 5 bases from V and 11 bases from J, with 13 bases in between. Germline V lookup: CDR1 SGHTA, CDR2 FQGNSA. The CDR3 extends over 13 amino acids. The CDR3 nucleotides are TGTGCCAGCAGCCCGCAGAATCCCACACCCCTCCACTTT. This translates into CASSPQNPTPLHF. Variable domain in full (rest from reference TRBV7-2 and TRBJ1-6): GAGVSQSPSNKVTEKGKDVELRCDPISGHTALYWYRQSLGQGLEFLIYFQGNSAPDKSGLPSDRFSAERTGGSVSTLTIQRTQQEDSAVYLCASSPQNPTPLHFGNGTRLTVT.

This clone has only one observation. This CDR3 reads CASSYDGHDNSPLHF. The CDR3 coding sequence is TGTGCCAGCAGTTATGACGGACACGATAATTCACCCCTCCACTTT. The genes are TRBV6-5 and TRBJ1-6, with a possible D match to TRBD1 (5 bases). The germline gives CDR1 MNHEY, CDR2 SVGAGI. Trimming took 3 bases from V and 5 from J, leaving 11 bases between them. This CDR3 region has 15 residues.

The chain employs TRBV14 and TRBJ1-6, with 10 bases aligning to TRBD1. V shed 3 bases, J shed 7 bases, and the junction held 6 bases outside the gene matches. The CDR3 length is 16 residues. Germline V lookup: CDR1 SGHDN, CDR2 FVKESK. CDR3 protein: CASSHWDRGRNSPLHF. Written as DNA, the CDR3 is TGTGCCAGCAGCCATTGGGACAGGGGCCGCAATTCACCCCTCCACTTT.

The chain recombines TRBV19 with TRBJ1-6; D not resolved. Germline lookup yields CDR1 LNHDA and CDR2 SQIVND (reference sequence). The CDR3 contains 15 residues. The V end lost 7 bases, the J end lost 2 bases, and 12 bases lay between the germline ends. The CDR3 DNA sequence: TGTGCCAGTACTGCGGGCACACCCTATAATTCACCCCTCCACTTT. It specifies CASTAGTPYNSPLHF.